Below, 2 T cell receptor beta chains from the same sample are listed, as sequenced in a study of blood T cell repertoires in COVID-19. The method was immunoSEQ multiplex PCR; TCRdb's version includes in-frame clones alone and lacks a portion of them. Among 390,000 or so clones, around 86% were seen once, and the ten largest hold about 4.8%. The specimen was PBMCs or T cells enriched from blood (not recorded which). Receptors originate from a woman aged 50 to 65 who had recovered from COVID-19.

V is TRBV7-2 and J is TRBJ2-5, with 12 bases lining up with TRBD1. The germline CDR1 and CDR2 sequences are SGHTA and FQGNSA. J gave up 4 bases and V 3 bases, and 9 bases lay outside the gene matches. This CDR3 spans 17 amino acids. CDR3 region: CASSLSGTGGFGETQYF. The CDR3 DNA follows: TGTGCCAGCAGCTTGTCCGGGACAGGGGGCTTTGGAGAGACCCAGTACTTC.

V gene TRBV14 combines with J gene TRBJ2-1; 11 bases align to TRBD1. Germline CDR1 SGHDN, CDR2 FVKESK. CDR3 length: 15 residues. V shed 4 bases and J 6 bases; nucleotides not matched to a gene: 5. The DNA of the CDR3 is TGTGCCAGCAGCCGCTACGGGACAGGGGGCAATGAGCAGTTCTTC. It is translated as CASSRYGTGGNEQFF. The full variable domain, in which reference TRBV14 and TRBJ2-1 provide the parts outside the CDR3, is EAGVTQFPSHSVIEKGQTVTLRCDPISGHDNLYWYRRVMGKEIKFLLHFVKESKQDESGMPNNRFLAERTGGTYSTLKVQPAELEDSGVYFCASSRYGTGGNEQFFGPGTRLTVL.